What follows are 10 T cell receptor beta chains derived from one specimen sequenced in a study of shared clonotypes between healthy human individuals. The table came from immunoSEQ multiplex PCR; TCRdb's copy has only in-frame clones and leaves some out. The data contain roughly 500,000 clones, about 95% of them singletons. The sequenced sample consisted of naive CD4+ T cells sorted from blood. Subset reported: CD45RA+ positively selected. These receptors originate from a woman between 25 and 40 years old in good health.

This chain joins TRBV7-9 and TRBJ1-1; 10 bases are shared with TRBD1. The germline V gene encodes CDR1 SEHNR and CDR2 FQNEAQ (reference sequence). CDR3 size: 16 residues. V was pared by 5 bases and J by 5 bases, with 11 bases of the junction left unmatched. Here the CDR3 DNA reads TGTGCCAGCAGCACCGGGACAGGGGAATCTGTTACTGAAGCTTTCTTT. Its protein is CASSTGTGESVTEAFF.

The CDR3 is CAISWRDSTEAFF. The CDR3 nucleotides read TGTGCCATCAGTTGGAGGGACTCCACTGAAGCTTTCTTT. This chain joins TRBV10-3 and TRBJ1-1; maybe TRBD1 (5 bases). The germline V gene has CDR1 ENHRY and CDR2 SYGVKD. The ends were cut back, 5 bases at V and 4 bases at J, with 11 bases in the middle. The CDR3 contains 13 residues.

On this clone itself: Different DNA sequences within this sample yield the same CDR3. The chain couples TRBV5-1 to TRBJ1-3, with D tentatively TRBD1 (6 bases). From germline, CDR1 is SGHRS and CDR2 YFSETQ. The CDR3 spans 14 residues. The V and J ends lost 0 bases and 2 bases respectively, with 6 bases between them. This CDR3 is CASSLDRAGNTIYF. DNA of the CDR3: TGCGCCAGCAGCTTGGACAGGGCTGGAAACACCATATATTTT. The whole variable domain, filled in from reference TRBV5-1 and TRBJ1-3, reads KAGVTQTPRYLIKTRGQQVTLSCSPISGHRSVSWYQQTPGQGLQFLFEYFSETQRNKGNFPGRFSGRQFSNSRSEMNVSTLELGDSALYLCASSLDRAGNTIYFGEGSWLTVV.

This rearrangement joins TRBV23-1 to TRBJ2-7; D uncertain. TRBV23-1 is marked as an open reading frame, function uncertain. CDR3 size: 13 residues. V was pared by 6 bases and J by 2 bases, with 11 bases between. Here the CDR3 DNA reads TGCGCCAGCAGATGGATACCGGCCTACGAGCAGTACTTC. This encodes CASRWIPAYEQYF.

The genes are TRBV4-1 and TRBJ2-7, with TRBD2 identical over 9 bases. This CDR3 spans 16 amino acids. Germline V gene data show CDR1 as MGHRA and CDR2 as YSYEKL. After removal of 2 bases from V and 6 bases from J, the junction contained 11 bases not matched to a gene. The chain's CDR3 is CASSQNVREGRLEQYF. CDR3 DNA: TGCGCCAGCAGCCAAAATGTGCGGGAGGGCCGACTCGAGCAGTACTTC.

This chain uses TRBV27 with TRBJ2-7, with D perhaps matching TRBD1 (6 bases). V was pared by 2 bases and J by 5 bases, with 10 bases between. This CDR3 spans 13 amino acids. Germline lookup yields CDR1 MNHEY and CDR2 SMNVEV (reference sequence). The CDR3 loop is CASSLNRANEQYF. Here the CDR3 DNA reads TGTGCCAGCAGTTTAAACAGGGCGAACGAGCAGTACTTC.

This chain joins TRBV11-2 and TRBJ1-2, with D hard to call. Trimming left V 4 bases short and J 5 bases short, with 20 bases between. The CDR3 is 16 amino acids. Germline CDR1 is SGHAT and CDR2 is FQNNGV. CDR3 nucleotides: TGTGCCAGCAGCTCGATCCCCCGGCCAGACCCTTATGGCTACACCTTC. This encodes CASSSIPRPDPYGYTF.

This sequence joins TRBV28 and TRBJ1-4; D is ambiguous. The CDR3 is 13 residues long. From germline, CDR1 is MDHEN and CDR2 SYDVKM. V was trimmed by 3 bases and J by 5 bases, leaving 7 bases between them. CDR3 nucleotide sequence: TGTGCCAGCAGTTTGTGGCAGAATGAAAAACTGTTTTTT. It encodes CASSLWQNEKLFF.

The chain joins TRBV28 to TRBJ2-5, with 7 bases that match TRBD2. After removal of 8 bases from V and 2 bases from J, the junction contained 5 bases not matched to a gene. The CDR3 consists of 13 residues. Germline V gene data show CDR1 as MDHEN and CDR2 as SYDVKM. The CDR3: CASRRGGQETQYF. The DNA for the CDR3 is TGTGCCAGCCGCCGCGGGGGACAAGAGACCCAGTACTTC.

The V and J genes are TRBV10-3 and TRBJ2-1, with D unclear. The CDR3 runs to 13 residues. The germline gives CDR1 ENHRY, CDR2 SYGVKD. V lost 2 bases and J 5 bases, leaving 7 bases between the germline ends. As DNA, the CDR3 is TGTGCCATCAGTGAGATGGCGAACAATGAGCAGTTCTTC. Translation gives CAISEMANNEQFF.